This T cell receptor (beta chain) was profiled in a study of shared clonotypes between healthy human individuals. Per the study methods: Junction-only sequences without quality scores came from ImmunoSEQ, so filtering differed. Assay used: immunoSEQ multiplex PCR; TCRdb lists only in-frame clones, some missing. V and J calls and clone size are given by that table; D and trimming were obtained from the DNA. The sample lists under 600,000 clones; 70% to 80% were seen once. The CDR3 loop spans 13 amino acids. The V gene lost 5 bases and the J gene lost 0 bases, with 8 bases spanning the gap. Looked up from germline, CDR1 is SQVTM and CDR2 is ANQGSEA.

V is TRBV29-1 and J is TRBJ1-3, with unresolved D. Material: PBMCs. The clonotype originates from a woman in her 40s in good health. Some clones in this sample may be carry-over from other donors' samples. CDR3 in DNA: TGCAGCGTTCGACTGAACTCTGGAAACACCATATATTTT. The encoded protein is CSVRLNSGNTIYF.